This entry lists 6 T cell receptor beta chains sequenced from one sample in a study of T cells after yellow fever vaccination. TCRdb ran MiXCR on the 5' RACE reads and lists one entry per CDR3 protein. This sample has nearly 550,000 distinct CDR3 sequences, with about a fifth found just once. The source was PBMCs, collected 15 days after the yellow fever booster vaccination. These receptors were taken from a man aged 30 to 39 who received the YFV17D yellow fever vaccine.

This clonotype was observed a handful of times. The rearrangement uses TRBV29-1 and TRBJ2-3; 8 nucleotides agree with TRBD2. Per the germline V gene, CDR1 is SQVTM and CDR2 is ANQGSEA. V was clipped by 3 bases and J by 5 bases; unmatched bases: 1. The CDR3 spans 12 residues. The CDR3 region is CSVELAGDTQYF. The CDR3 region has the DNA TGCAGCGTTGAGCTAGCGGGAGATACGCAGTATTTT.

The genes are TRBV19 and TRBJ2-7; 9 bases agree with TRBD2. The CDR3 contains 13 residues. Germline trimming cut 5 bases from V and 3 bases from J; bases unmatched to any gene: 2. CDR1 LNHDA and CDR2 SQIVND come from the germline V gene (reference sequence). This chain's CDR3 is CASSGREGYEQYF. CDR3 in DNA: TGTGCCAGTAGTGGGCGGGAGGGCTACGAGCAGTACTTC.

With regard to this clonotype: A junction boundary mismatches the germline segment, possibly from a read error. J is TRBJ1-4 and V is TRBV6-5, with 10 bases lining up with TRBD1. Germline lookup yields CDR1 MNHEY and CDR2 SVGAGI. This CDR3 has 15 amino acids. The CDR3 sequence: CACSSRQGASEKLFF. Written as DNA, the CDR3 is TGTGCCTGCAGTTCCCGACAGGGGGCCAGTGAAAAACTGTTTTTT.

V and J are TRBV5-1 and TRBJ2-3, with TRBD2 matching 9 bases. V gave up 0 bases and J gave up 4 bases; unmatched junction bases: 9. This CDR3 has 17 amino acids. CDR1 and CDR2 (germline): SGHRS, YFSETQ. CDR3 sequence reads: CASSLAGLAGSSDTQYF. CDR3 coding DNA: TGCGCCAGCAGCTTGGCCGGGCTAGCGGGATCCTCAGATACGCAGTATTTT.

The rearrangement joins TRBV7-6 to TRBJ1-4; D gene uncertain. With 1 base removed from V and 8 bases from J, the gap between germline ends came to 14 bases. The CDR3 is made up of 15 amino acids. The germline V gene has CDR1 SGHVS and CDR2 FNYEAQ. The CDR3 region is CASSLVGALGEKLFF. In DNA form, the CDR3 reads TGTGCCAGCAGCTTAGTCGGAGCTCTAGGCGAAAAACTGTTTTTT. Full variable domain (remainder filled in from reference TRBV7-6 and TRBJ1-4): GAGVSQSPRYKVTKRGQDVALRCDPISGHVSLYWYRQALGQGPEFLTYFNYEAQQDKSGLPNDRFSAERPEGSISTLTIQRTEQRDSAMYRCASSLVGALGEKLFFGSGTQLSVL.

This clonotype has only a few counts. The chain links TRBV29-1 to TRBJ2-5; 10 bases map to TRBD1. There are 14 residues in the CDR3. The trim removed 6 bases at V and 5 bases at J, leaving 9 bases unmatched. CDR1 SQVTM and CDR2 ANQGSEA come from the germline V gene. This CDR3 is CSVLWTGGGETQYF. The CDR3 nucleotides read TGCAGCGTGCTGTGGACAGGGGGAGGGGAGACCCAGTACTTC.